This TCR beta chain was identified in a study of glioma-infiltrating T cells. Germline CDR1 and CDR2: LGHNA and YNFKEQ. The CDR3 has 16 amino acids. V lost 4 bases and J 3 bases, leaving 13 bases between the germline ends. Using RNA template, CDR3s of TCR alpha and beta were amplified with iRepertoire arm-PCR. Tissue mRNA or PBMC total RNA, 100-400 ng, went into one-step reverse transcription and amplification. Using its own MiXCR run on the multiplex PCR reads, TCRdb lists one record per CDR3 protein. The sample contains 100,000 to 150,000 distinct CDR3 sequences, around a quarter of which appear only once. In its sample, this clonotype was seen many times. Its cognate antigen is unknown. General study points: Very few CDR3 sequences were shared between tissue and blood. Non-neoplastic patients had below-expected tissue-blood divergence, while all gliomas exceeded expectation.

The chain joins TRBV4-2 to TRBJ2-6, with D possibly being TRBD2 (6 bases). Source material: glioma tissue, nonneoplastic brain tissue, or PBMCs (not recorded which). This receptor was obtained from a human donor with low-grade glioma or glioblastoma, undergoing nonglioma brain surgery, or in good health (not recorded which). The CDR3 coding sequence is TGTGCCAGCAGCCCTACGCGGGGTGGTGGGGCCAACGTCCTGACTTTC. Translated: CASSPTRGGGANVLTF.